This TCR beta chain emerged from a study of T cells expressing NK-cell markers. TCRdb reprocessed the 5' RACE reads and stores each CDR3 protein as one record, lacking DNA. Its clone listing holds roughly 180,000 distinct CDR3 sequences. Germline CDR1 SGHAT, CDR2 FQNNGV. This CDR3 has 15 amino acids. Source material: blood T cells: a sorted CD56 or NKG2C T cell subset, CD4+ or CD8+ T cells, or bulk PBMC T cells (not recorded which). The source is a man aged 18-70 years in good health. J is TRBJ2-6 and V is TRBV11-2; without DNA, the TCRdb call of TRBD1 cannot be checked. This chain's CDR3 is CASSRQYSGANVLTF.